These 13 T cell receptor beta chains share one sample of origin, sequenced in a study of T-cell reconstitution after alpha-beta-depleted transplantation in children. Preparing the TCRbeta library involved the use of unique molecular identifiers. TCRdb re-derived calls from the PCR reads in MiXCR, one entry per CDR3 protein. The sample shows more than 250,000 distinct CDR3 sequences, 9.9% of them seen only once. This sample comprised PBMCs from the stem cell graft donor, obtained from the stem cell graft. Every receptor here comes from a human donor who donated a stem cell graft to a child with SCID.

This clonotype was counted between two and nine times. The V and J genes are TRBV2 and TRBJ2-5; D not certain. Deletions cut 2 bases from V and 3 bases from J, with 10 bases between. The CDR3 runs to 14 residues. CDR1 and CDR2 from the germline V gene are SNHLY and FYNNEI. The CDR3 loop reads CASSELRLEETQYF. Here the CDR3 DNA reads TGTGCCAGCAGTGAATTGAGGCTGGAAGAGACCCAGTACTTC. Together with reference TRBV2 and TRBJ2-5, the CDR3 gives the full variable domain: EPEVTQTPSHQVTQMGQEVILRCVPISNHLYFYWYRQILGQKVEFLVSFYNNEISEKSEIFDDQFSVERPDGSNFTLKIRSTKLEDSAMYFCASSELRLEETQYFGPGTRLLVL.

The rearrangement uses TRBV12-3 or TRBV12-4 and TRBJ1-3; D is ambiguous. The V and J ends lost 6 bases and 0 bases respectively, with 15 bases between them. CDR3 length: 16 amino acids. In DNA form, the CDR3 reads TGTGCCAGCAGCCTTCCCGTCCTACTCTCTGGAAACACCATATATTTT. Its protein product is CASSLPVLLSGNTIYF.

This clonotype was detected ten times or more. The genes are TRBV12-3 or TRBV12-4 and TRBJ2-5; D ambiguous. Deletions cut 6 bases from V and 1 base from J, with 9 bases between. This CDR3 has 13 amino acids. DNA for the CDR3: TGTGCCAGCAGCCCTCAAATCCAAGAGACCCAGTACTTC. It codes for CASSPQIQETQYF.

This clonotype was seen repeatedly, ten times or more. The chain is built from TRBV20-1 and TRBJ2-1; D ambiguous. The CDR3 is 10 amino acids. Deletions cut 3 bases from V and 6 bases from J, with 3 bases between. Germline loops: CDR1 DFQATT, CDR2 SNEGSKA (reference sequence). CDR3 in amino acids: CSASSNEQFF. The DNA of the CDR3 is TGCAGTGCTAGTTCCAATGAGCAGTTCTTC.

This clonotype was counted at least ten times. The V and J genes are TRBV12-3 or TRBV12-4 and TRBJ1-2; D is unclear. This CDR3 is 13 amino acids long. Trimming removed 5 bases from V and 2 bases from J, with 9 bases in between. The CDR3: CASSQQENYGYTF. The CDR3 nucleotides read TGTGCCAGCAGTCAGCAGGAAAACTATGGCTACACCTTC.

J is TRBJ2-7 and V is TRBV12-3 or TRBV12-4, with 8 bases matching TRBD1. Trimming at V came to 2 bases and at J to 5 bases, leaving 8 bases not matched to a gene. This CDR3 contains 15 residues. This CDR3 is CASSLPGQDVHEQYF. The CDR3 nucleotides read TGTGCCAGCAGTTTACCGGGACAGGACGTCCACGAGCAGTACTTC.

DNA for the CDR3: TGTGCCAGCAGTGATAGGGGGGATGAGCAGTTCTTC. This encodes CASSDRGDEQFF. The chain couples TRBV6-4 to TRBJ2-1; either TRBD1 or TRBD2 may supply D (6 bases each). V lost 3 bases and J 8 bases, leaving 8 bases between the germline ends. The CDR3 consists of 12 residues. Germline values: CDR1 MRHNA, CDR2 SNTAGT.

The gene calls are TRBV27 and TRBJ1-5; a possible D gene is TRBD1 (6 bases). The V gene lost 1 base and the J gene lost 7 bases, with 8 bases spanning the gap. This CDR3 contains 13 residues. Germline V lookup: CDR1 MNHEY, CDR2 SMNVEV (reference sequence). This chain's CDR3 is CASSLFQGQPQHF. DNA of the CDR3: TGTGCCAGCAGTTTATTCCAGGGGCAGCCCCAGCATTTT.

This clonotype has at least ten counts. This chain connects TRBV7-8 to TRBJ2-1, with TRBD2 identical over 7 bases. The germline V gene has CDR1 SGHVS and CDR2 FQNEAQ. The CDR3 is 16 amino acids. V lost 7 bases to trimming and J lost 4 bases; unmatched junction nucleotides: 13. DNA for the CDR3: TGTGCCAGCAAGGATCAGACTAGCTTGACTTACAATGAGCAGTTCTTC. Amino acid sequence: CASKDQTSLTYNEQFF.

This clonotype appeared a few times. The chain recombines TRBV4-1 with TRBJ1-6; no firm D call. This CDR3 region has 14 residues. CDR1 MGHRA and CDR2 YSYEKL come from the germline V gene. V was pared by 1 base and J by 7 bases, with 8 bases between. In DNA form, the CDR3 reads TGCGCCAGCAGCCAAGGAAACACAAATTCACCCCTCCACTTT. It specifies CASSQGNTNSPLHF.

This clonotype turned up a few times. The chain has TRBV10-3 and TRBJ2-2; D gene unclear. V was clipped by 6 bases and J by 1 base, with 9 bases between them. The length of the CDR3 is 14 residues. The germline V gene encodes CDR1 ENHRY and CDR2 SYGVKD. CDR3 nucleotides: TGTGCCATCAGCTTTTCGGTGAACACCGGGGAGCTGTTTTTT. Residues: CAISFSVNTGELFF.

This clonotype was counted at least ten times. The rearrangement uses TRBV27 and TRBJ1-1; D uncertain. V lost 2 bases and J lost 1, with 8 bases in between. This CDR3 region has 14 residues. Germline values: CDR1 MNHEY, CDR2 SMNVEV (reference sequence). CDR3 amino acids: CASSLNPTNTEAFF. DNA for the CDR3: TGTGCCAGCAGTTTAAACCCTACGAACACTGAAGCTTTCTTT.

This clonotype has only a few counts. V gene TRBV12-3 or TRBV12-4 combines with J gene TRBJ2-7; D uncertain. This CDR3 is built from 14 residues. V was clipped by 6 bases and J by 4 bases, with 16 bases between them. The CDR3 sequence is CASSSSPRWYEQYF. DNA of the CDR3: TGTGCCAGCAGCTCGTCCCCCCGGTGGTACGAGCAGTACTTC.